The 26 T cell receptor beta chains below all came from one sample that was sequenced in a study of T cells in women clearing cervical HPV infection. TCRdb's table, derived via immunoSEQ multiplex PCR, lists solely in-frame clones and lacks some. Its clone listing holds approximately 39,000 clones. The sequencing input was blood buffy coat. These receptor sequences come from a woman aged 18 to 75 with a cervical HPV16 infection that either progressed to CIN3+ or cleared (not recorded which).

Concerning this clone itself: The observed sequence ends 3 residues before the CDR3 terminus, with the missing tail filled in from the germline J gene. The chain joins TRBV30 to TRBJ2-2, with TRBD1 identical over 8 bases. The CDR3 is 14 amino acids. Germline-derived CDR1 and CDR2 are GTSNPN and SVGIG (reference sequence). V lost 3 bases and J lost 3; bases outside the gene matches: 3. The CDR3 here is CAWRQGAYTGELFF. The sequenced CDR3 bases are TGTGCCTGGAGGCAGGGGGCTTACACCGGGGAG.

The part of the CDR3 DNA that was read is TGTGCCAGCAGCGTAGAGGCAGGGAGCACCGGGGAG. Its translation: CASSVEAGSTGE. The full CDR3 protein reads CASSVEAGSTGELFF. The chain couples TRBV9 to TRBJ2-2, with D perhaps given as TRBD1 or TRBD2 (5 bases each). With the read ending 3 residues before the CDR3 end, the germline J gene is used to fill in that end. CDR3 length: 15 amino acids. Germline lookup yields CDR1 SGDLS and CDR2 YYNGEE. Trimming cost V 0 bases and J 4 bases, with 10 bases left between them.

The CDR3 DNA, read in part, is TGTGCCAGCTGGGGAGGGGCCAGTAGCACAGATACG. Translation: CASWGGASSTDT. The whole CDR3 protein is CASWGGASSTDTQYF. This chain connects TRBV12-3 or TRBV12-4 to TRBJ2-3, with 7 bases identical to TRBD2. The read terminates 3 residues before the CDR3 end, so the remaining end is supplied by the germline J gene. V lost 8 bases and J lost 0; bases outside the gene matches: 8. The CDR3 sequence is 15 residues long.

Turning to this clone: The CDR3 end lies 3 residues beyond the end of the read and is filled in from the germline J gene. The chain links TRBV11-2 to TRBJ2-5; 12 nucleotides agree with TRBD2. The CDR3 runs to 15 residues. Germline values: CDR1 SGHAT, CDR2 FQNNGV. V trimming: 4 bases; J trimming: 5 bases; junction bases outside the gene matches: 5. Partial CDR3 DNA: TGTGCCAGCAGCTATGGACTAGCGGGACAGGAGACC. Translated: CASSYGLAGQET. In full, the CDR3 is CASSYGLAGQETQYF.

Worth noting for this clone: The read terminates 3 residues ahead of where the CDR3 ends, so the germline J gene completes it. The V and J genes are TRBV19 and TRBJ1-5; no definite D call. The V gene lost 6 bases and the J gene lost 0 bases, with 12 bases spanning the gap. CDR3 length: 15 residues. Germline CDR1 reads LNHDA; CDR2 reads SQIVND (reference sequence). CDR3 amino acids: CASRSTDYSNQPQHF. The DNA read from the CDR3 is TGTGCCAGTAGATCTACCGACTATAGCAATCAGCCC.

Concerning this clone: The sequenced fragment ends 3 residues before the CDR3 boundary, so the rest is inferred from the germline J gene. V and J are TRBV15 and TRBJ1-5; D unclear. Trimming stripped 4 bases from V and 4 bases from J, with 11 bases between. Germline lookup yields CDR1 LNHNV and CDR2 YYDKDF (reference sequence). The CDR3 loop spans 14 amino acids. The CDR3 bases that were read are TGTGCCACCAGCATAGCCCGAGGAAATCAGCCC. It translates to CATSIARGNQP. The whole CDR3 is CATSIARGNQPQHF.

Turning to this clone: The read comes to an end 3 residues before the CDR3 does, leaving the germline J gene to fill in the end. The chain joins TRBV12-3 or TRBV12-4 to TRBJ2-7; no definite D call. The CDR3 covers 13 residues. The V end was cut by 6 bases, the J end by 6 bases, with 15 bases between. The DNA read from the CDR3 is TGTGCCAGCAGGTACGGTATCCCTGGCGAG. Translated, it gives CASRYGIPGE. The whole CDR3 sequence reads CASRYGIPGEQYF.

Note on this clone: The read ends 3 residues before the CDR3 terminus; that terminus is restored from the germline J gene. The V gene is TRBV19, the J gene TRBJ2-1; 9 positions agree with TRBD1. The ends lost 9 bases at V and 6 bases at J; junction bases unmatched: 6. This CDR3 has 13 residues. In germline, CDR1 is LNHDA, CDR2 SQIVND (reference sequence). CDR3 bases read: TGTGCCAGCACCGGGACAGGGAGCAATGAG. This sequence encodes CASTGTGSNE. The whole CDR3 region reads CASTGTGSNEQFF.

About this clone: The read terminates 3 residues ahead of where the CDR3 ends, so the germline J gene completes it. This rearrangement joins TRBV7-8 to TRBJ2-5; D call uncertain. The germline gives CDR1 SGHVS, CDR2 FQNEAQ. The CDR3 is 15 residues long. The V gene lost 2 bases and the J gene lost 2 bases, with 12 bases spanning the gap. This CDR3 is CASSLHELLQETQYF. The CDR3 DNA, read in part, is TGTGCCAGCAGCTTACACGAACTCCTACAAGAGACC.

Comments on this clone: The sequence runs out 3 residues before the end of the CDR3; the remainder is reconstructed from the germline J gene. This chain uses TRBV10-3 with TRBJ1-1, with no clear D. The CDR3 is made up of 13 amino acids. V was cut by 5 bases and J by 3 bases, with 10 bases left in between. Germline lookup yields CDR1 ENHRY and CDR2 SYGVKD. The CDR3: CAISKNKDTEAFF. CDR3 DNA (partial): TGTGCCATCAGTAAAAACAAGGACACTGAA.

Worth noting for this clone: The read ends 3 residues before the CDR3 terminus; that terminus is restored from the germline J gene. The gene calls are TRBV10-3 and TRBJ2-7, with 7 bases aligning to TRBD1. Unmatched junction bases numbered 4, after V lost 0 bases and J lost 2 bases. This CDR3 is built from 15 residues. The V gene's germline CDR1 is ENHRY and CDR2 SYGVKD. CDR3 in amino acids: CAISESTGKAYEQYF. Incomplete CDR3 DNA: TGTGCCATCAGTGAGTCGACAGGGAAGGCCTACGAG.

As concerns this clone: The CDR3 goes on 3 residues after the read ends, and that part is filled in from the germline J gene. The V and J genes are TRBV29-1 and TRBJ2-3, with D possibly being TRBD2 (5 bases). Trimming left V 6 bases short and J 4 bases short, with 11 bases between. CDR1 and CDR2 from the germline V gene are SQVTM and ANQGSEA. This CDR3 region has 12 residues. CDR3 in amino acids: CSVASLADTQYF. The sequenced CDR3 bases are TGCAGCGTGGCCTCACTAGCAGATACG.

In regard to this clone: The read stops 3 residues short of the end of the CDR3; the missing end is completed from the germline J gene. V is TRBV12-3 or TRBV12-4 and J is TRBJ1-2, with D hard to call. The ends were cut back, 5 bases at V and 3 bases at J, with 7 bases in the middle. CDR3 length: 12 residues. CDR3 DNA (partial): TGTGCCAGCAGTCAACAATACTATGGC. This encodes CASSQQYYG. The full CDR3 is CASSQQYYGYTF.

Worth noting for this clone: Sequencing ends 3 residues short of the CDR3 end; the germline J gene provides the rest. The V call is TRBV11-2, the J call TRBJ1-1; D gene unclear. This CDR3 has 15 residues. Germline CDR1 SGHAT, CDR2 FQNNGV. The germline V and J ends were trimmed by 1 base and 1 base, with 10 bases remaining between them. The sequenced CDR3 bases are TGTGCCAGCAGCTTAGTGGGCACAAAGAACACTGAA. Protein: CASSLVGTKNTE. The whole CDR3 protein reads CASSLVGTKNTEAFF.

On this clone itself: Read coverage stops 3 residues before the CDR3 terminus; the germline J gene supplies the remainder. The J gene is TRBJ2-5, the V gene TRBV7-9; no firm D call. Germline-derived CDR1 and CDR2 are SEHNR and FQNEAQ (reference sequence). V was pared by 4 bases and J by 2 bases, with 8 bases between. The CDR3 has 13 amino acids. The CDR3 protein is CASSSWQQETQYF. Partial CDR3 DNA: TGTGCCAGCAGCTCGTGGCAACAAGAGACC. Based on the CDR3 plus reference TRBV7-9 and TRBJ2-5, the full variable domain is DTGVSQNPRHKITKRGQNVTFRCDPISEHNRLYWYRQTLGQGPEFLTYFQNEAQLEKSRLLSDRFSAERPKGSFSTLEIQRTEQGDSAMYLCASSSWQQETQYFGPGTRLLVL.

The CDR3 here is CASSFLQGADTEAFF. CDR3 bases read: TGCGCCAGCAGCTTTTTACAGGGGGCCGATACTGAA. This sequence joins TRBV5-1 and TRBJ1-1, with TRBD1 matching 9 bases. The read comes to an end 3 residues before the CDR3 does, leaving the germline J gene to fill in the end. This CDR3 has 15 residues. J lost 5 bases, V lost 2 bases, and 7 bases had no gene match. Germline V CDR1 and CDR2: SGHRS, YFSETQ.

Regarding this clone: The read ends 3 residues before the CDR3 terminus; that terminus is restored from the germline J gene. The rearrangement uses TRBV7-6 and TRBJ2-7; 9 nucleotides align to TRBD2. The CDR3 runs 17 residues. Germline V gene sequence: CDR1 SGHVS, CDR2 FNYEAQ. V trimming: 6 bases; J trimming: 4 bases; junction bases outside the gene matches: 16. The covered CDR3 bases are TGTGCCAGCAGTCCCCCGGGCGGGGGGGCCTCTTCGTACGAG. Translated: CASSPPGGGASSYE. The full CDR3 is CASSPPGGGASSYEQYF.

Points on this clone: Read data end 3 residues before the CDR3 end; the end is taken from the germline J gene. The chain recombines TRBV7-9 with TRBJ1-6, with D uncertain. V was clipped by 0 bases and J by 7 bases, with 10 bases between them. The CDR3 consists of 15 residues. Germline-derived CDR1 and CDR2 are SEHNR and FQNEAQ (reference sequence). The sequenced CDR3 bases are TGTGCCAGCAGCTTAGCAGGGTATAGAAATTCACCC. Amino acid sequence: CASSLAGYRNSP. The full CDR3 sequence reads CASSLAGYRNSPLHF.

As for this clone: The read ends 3 residues shy of where the CDR3 ends; the end is completed using the germline J gene. The chain employs TRBV2 and TRBJ2-7; D is unclear. The CDR3 has 12 amino acids. In germline, CDR1 is SNHLY, CDR2 FYNNEI. V lost 6 bases and J 2 bases, leaving 8 bases between the germline ends. CDR3 region: CASRAETYEQYF. The part of the CDR3 DNA that was read is TGTGCCAGCAGAGCCGAAACCTACGAG.

On this clone itself: The read is 3 residues too short to cover the CDR3 end, so that end is filled in from the germline J gene. The chain joins TRBV4-2 to TRBJ2-5, with 16 bases lining up with TRBD2. V shed 1 base and J 5 bases; nucleotides not matched to a gene: 4. Germline V CDR1 and CDR2: LGHNA, YNFKEQ. The CDR3 runs 17 residues. The CDR3 region is CASSQGGLAGGRETQYF. CDR3 bases read: TGTGCCAGCAGCCAAGGGGGACTAGCGGGAGGGAGGGAGACC.

With regard to this clone: The read falls 3 residues short of the CDR3 end, and the missing part is taken from the germline J gene. V is TRBV19 and J is TRBJ2-7, with 7 bases aligning to TRBD1. Germline lookup yields CDR1 LNHDA and CDR2 SQIVND (reference sequence). The CDR3 runs 16 residues. The V segment lost 4 bases and the J segment 0 bases; nucleotides outside the gene matches: 9. The CDR3 bases that were read are TGTGCCAGTAGTACTGGACAGGACAGGACCTCCTACGAG. Translating it yields CASSTGQDRTSYE. The full CDR3 protein is CASSTGQDRTSYEQYF.

To note about this clone: The CDR3 is cut off 3 residues early in the read; its end comes from the germline J gene. J is TRBJ1-1 and V is TRBV12-3 or TRBV12-4, with D hard to call. The CDR3 length is 12 residues. V lost 8 bases and J 3 bases, leaving 10 bases between the germline ends. The sequenced part of the CDR3 DNA is TGTGCCAGCGGGGTCGGGGACACTGAA. This codes for CASGVGDTE. The complete CDR3 sequence is CASGVGDTEAFF.

In the case of this clone: The DNA ends 3 residues before the CDR3 does, and the rest of the CDR3 is filled in from the germline J gene. The genes are TRBV12-3 or TRBV12-4 and TRBJ2-5, with 8 nucleotides matching TRBD1. J gave up 5 bases and V 3 bases, and 5 bases lay outside the gene matches. The CDR3 spans 14 residues. The CDR3 reads CASSFGTGRETQYF. The CDR3 DNA, read in part, is TGTGCCAGCAGTTTCGGGACAGGTCGTGAGACC.

About this clone: The CDR3 extends 3 residues past the end of the read, so its final part is completed from the germline J gene. The chain employs TRBV7-3 and TRBJ2-1; D is unresolved. The CDR3 contains 16 residues. Germline lookup yields CDR1 SGHTA and CDR2 FQGTGA. V was trimmed by 2 bases and J by 7 bases, leaving 18 bases between them. The CDR3 reads CASSLSQQEYTNEQFF. The part of the CDR3 DNA that was read is TGTGCCAGCAGCTTATCTCAGCAGGAATATACGAATGAG. Using reference TRBV7-3 and TRBJ2-1 for the parts outside the CDR3, the full variable domain is GAGVSQTPSNKVTEKGKYVELRCDPISGHTALYWYRQSLGQGPEFLIYFQGTGAADDSGLPNDRFFAVRPEGSVSTLKIQRTERGDSAVYLCASSLSQQEYTNEQFFGPGTRLTVL.

About this clone: The read terminates 3 residues ahead of where the CDR3 ends, so the germline J gene completes it. The gene calls are TRBV7-6 and TRBJ2-1; a possible D gene is TRBD2 (7 bases). The CDR3 has 15 residues. Germline V gene lookup returns CDR1 SGHVS and CDR2 FNYEAQ. With 1 base removed from V and 6 bases from J, the gap between germline ends came to 13 bases. The covered CDR3 bases are TGTGCCAGCAGCTTAGAGGGGGGGCGAGGCAATGAG. Translating it yields CASSLEGGRGNE. The full CDR3 protein is CASSLEGGRGNEQFF.

Details on this clone: The read comes to an end 3 residues before the CDR3 does, leaving the germline J gene to fill in the end. This chain links TRBV5-1 with TRBJ2-3; 9 bases fit TRBD1. CDR1 is SGHRS and CDR2 is YFSETQ in the germline V gene. The CDR3 spans 17 residues. V lost 0 bases, J lost 0 bases, and 5 bases stayed unmatched. CDR3 DNA (partial): TGCGCCAGCAGCTTGGCGGGACAGGGCTCTAGCACAGATACG. Its translation: CASSLAGQGSSTDT. The full CDR3 sequence reads CASSLAGQGSSTDTQYF.